This TCR beta chain was captured in a study of cytomegalovirus exposure and HLA in healthy donors. PCR primers comprised 60 Vbeta and 13 Jbeta primers. The repertoire was sequenced with immunoSEQ multiplex PCR; TCRdb's copy has only in-frame clones and lacks some. The profile shows about 120,000 clones, around four fifths of them singletons. The source of this sequence is a man in his sixties in good health and CMV-seropositive. The sequenced sample was PBMCs.

CDR3 residues: CASSYSRAPDKLFF. The CDR3 region has the DNA TGTGCCAGCAGTTATTCCAGGGCACCCGACAAACTGTTTTTT. The chain combines TRBV6-5 with TRBJ1-4; tentatively, D is TRBD1 (5 bases). This CDR3 spans 14 amino acids. V was trimmed by 3 bases and J by 11 bases, leaving 16 bases between them. Germline V gene lookup returns CDR1 MNHEY and CDR2 SVGAGI.